Following are 10 T cell receptor beta chains from one sample sequenced in a study of monozygotic twins with cystic fibrosis. The data were produced by immunoSEQ multiplex PCR, yet TCRdb's version contains in-frame clones alone and is incomplete. The sample yields 20,000 to 25,000 clones, roughly 97% seen once. Source material: blood. Receptors were obtained from a girl under 18 with cystic fibrosis.

This chain links TRBV18 with TRBJ1-1; D might be TRBD1 (5 bases). CDR1 and CDR2 (germline): KGHSH, LQKENI. The CDR3 runs 13 residues. The V end was cut by 6 bases, the J end by 4 bases, with 12 bases between. CDR3: CASSARGATEAFF. The CDR3 DNA reads TGTGCCAGCTCCGCCAGAGGGGCCACTGAAGCTTTCTTT.

The CDR3 is CASSAEGGRTQYF. The CDR3 DNA sequence: TGTGCCAGCAGCGCCGAGGGTGGCCGTACGCAGTATTTT. J is TRBJ2-3 and V is TRBV2; possible D gene TRBD2, 5 bases. The CDR3 loop spans 13 amino acids. The V and J ends lost 6 bases and 8 bases respectively, with 15 bases between them. The V gene's germline CDR1 is SNHLY and CDR2 FYNNEI.

V is TRBV7-2 and J is TRBJ1-1, with D hard to call. The CDR3 spans 13 residues. Trimming left V 3 bases short and J 6 bases short, with 11 bases between. Germline V CDR1 and CDR2: SGHTA, FQGNSA. The CDR3 region is CASSFRFDAEAFF. The CDR3 region has the DNA TGTGCCAGCAGCTTCAGATTCGACGCTGAAGCTTTCTTT.

V gene TRBV9 combines with J gene TRBJ2-3; 9 bases are a match to TRBD1. The germline gives CDR1 SGDLS, CDR2 YYNGEE. This CDR3 has 16 residues. With V trimmed by 0 bases and J by 4 bases, 6 bases remained unmatched. The CDR3 region has the DNA TGTGCCAGCAGCGTAGCAGGGACAGGGATGGCAGATACGCAGTATTTT. It codes for CASSVAGTGMADTQYF.

This chain uses TRBV27 with TRBJ2-1; 12 bases agree with TRBD2. This CDR3 comprises 15 residues. V shed 6 bases, J shed 4 bases, and the junction held 4 bases outside the gene matches. Per the germline V gene, CDR1 is MNHEY and CDR2 is SMNVEV (reference sequence). This CDR3 reads CASRGLAGSYNEQFF. The CDR3 region has the DNA TGTGCCAGCAGAGGACTAGCGGGATCGTACAATGAGCAGTTCTTC.

V gene TRBV21-1 combines with J gene TRBJ1-2; the table's D call, TRBD1, was not checked against the DNA. TRBV21-1 is annotated as a pseudogene. The CDR3 loop spans 17 amino acids. DNA for the CDR3: TGTGCCAGCAGCGGACGCCCTGGACAGGGGGCGAGGTGTGGCTACACCTTC. Translated, it gives CASSGRPGQGARCGYTF.

The chain couples TRBV5-1 to TRBJ2-1; D may be TRBD1 (6 bases). The V and J ends lost 6 bases and 7 bases respectively, with 14 bases between them. The germline CDR1 and CDR2 sequences are SGHRS and YFSETQ. This CDR3 contains 13 residues. CDR3 sequence (DNA): TGCGCCAGCAACGAACAGGGCCTGAATGAGCAGTTCTTC. It is translated as CASNEQGLNEQFF.

The chain links TRBV7-2 to TRBJ2-1, with TRBD2 matching 9 bases. The CDR3 is made up of 18 amino acids. V dropped 10 bases and J dropped 1; count of bases not matched to a gene: 17. Germline assignment: CDR1 SGHTA and CDR2 FQGNSA. DNA for the CDR3: TGTGCCACCCCGTTGGTAGCGGGAGAAGTGGGGTCCTACAATGAGCAGTTCTTC. It yields the protein CATPLVAGEVGSYNEQFF. Based on the CDR3 plus reference TRBV7-2 and TRBJ2-1, the full variable domain is GAGVSQSPSNKVTEKGKDVELRCDPISGHTALYWYRQSLGQGLEFLIYFQGNSAPDKSGLPSDRFSAERTGGSVSTLTIQRTQQEDSAVYLCATPLVAGEVGSYNEQFFGPGTRLTVL.

The chain has TRBV5-4 and TRBJ1-4, with D maybe TRBD1 (5 bases). Trimming removed 2 bases at V and 6 bases at J, with 8 bases between. The CDR3 length is 13 residues. The germline gives CDR1 SGHNT, CDR2 YYREEE (reference sequence). The CDR3 nucleotides read TGTGCCAGCAGCTTCTCCAGGGATGAAAAACTGTTTTTT. Translation: CASSFSRDEKLFF.

The gene calls are TRBV30 and TRBJ2-7; 10 nucleotides line up with TRBD1. CDR1 and CDR2 from the germline V gene are GTSNPN and SVGIG (reference sequence). With V trimmed by 3 bases and J by 5 bases, 13 bases remained unmatched. The CDR3 totals 16 residues. The CDR3 nucleotides are TGTGCCTGGAGCGCTAAGGGGGACAGGGGTGTGAACGAGCAGTACGTC. Protein product: CAWSAKGDRGVNEQYV.